These 7 T cell receptor beta chains came from one sample sequenced in a study of blood T cell repertoires in COVID-19. The protocol was immunoSEQ multiplex PCR, while the TCRdb copy is restricted to in-frame clones and leaves out a portion. The table lists roughly 500,000 clones, roughly 90% of them singletons, with 1.5% to 2% in the top ten. The sequenced material came from PBMCs or T cells enriched from blood (not recorded which). These receptors were taken from a woman between 40 and 55 years old who had recovered from COVID-19.

The V and J genes are TRBV13 and TRBJ2-1, with D possibly matching TRBD1 (5 bases). This CDR3 has 13 amino acids. Trimming removed 4 bases at V and 9 bases at J, with 13 bases between. Germline-derived CDR1 and CDR2 are PRHDT and FYEKMQ (reference sequence). Here the CDR3 reads CASSYSRVSEQFF. CDR3 bases: TGTGCCAGCAGCTACTCCAGGGTATCTGAGCAGTTCTTC.

V gene TRBV12-3 or TRBV12-4 combines with J gene TRBJ2-1; D is possibly TRBD2 (6 bases). V was shortened by 3 bases and J by 6 bases, with 9 bases between the two germline ends. The CDR3 spans 13 residues. The CDR3 is CASSLGAGNEQFF. DNA for the CDR3: TGTGCCAGCAGTTTGGGAGCGGGCAATGAGCAGTTCTTC.

The chain couples TRBV11-2 to TRBJ1-4, with D hard to call. Trimming pared 5 bases from V and 7 bases from J, leaving 17 bases between. CDR1 is SGHAT and CDR2 is FQNNGV in the germline V gene. This CDR3 contains 15 residues. CDR3 in amino acids: CASSLGGLKLEKLFF. CDR3 DNA: TGTGCCAGCAGCCTCGGAGGGCTGAAGCTTGAAAAACTGTTTTTT.

The chain carries TRBV5-1 and TRBJ2-2, with D possibly matching TRBD2 (6 bases). V lost 5 bases and J 4 bases, leaving 12 bases between the germline ends. The V gene's germline CDR1 is SGHRS and CDR2 YFSETQ. CDR3 size: 14 residues. For the CDR3, the DNA is TGCGCCAGCAGGGCAGGAGGGAGCACCGGGGAGCTGTTTTTT. Its translation is CASRAGGSTGELFF.

V usage is TRBV30 and J usage is TRBJ2-5; the D gene is possibly TRBD2 (5 bases). This CDR3 region has 12 residues. CDR1 and CDR2 from the germline V gene are GTSNPN and SVGIG (reference sequence). V lost 7 bases and J lost 4, with 13 bases in between. The CDR3, as DNA: TGTGCCTTCGGAGGTGGTTTAGAGACCCAGTACTTC. The encoded protein is CAFGGGLETQYF.

This clone occurred once. The rearrangement joins TRBV5-1 to TRBJ2-1; 8 bases are shared with TRBD1. Germline CDR1 reads SGHRS; CDR2 reads YFSETQ. V dropped 4 bases and J dropped 0; count of bases not matched to a gene: 9. CDR3 length: 17 amino acids. The CDR3 sequence is CASSLGGGTGSYNEQFF. DNA for the CDR3: TGCGCCAGCAGCCTTGGCGGCGGGACAGGCTCCTACAATGAGCAGTTCTTC.

The chain recombines TRBV5-8 with TRBJ1-1; the D gene is possibly TRBD1 (6 bases). Germline CDR1 and CDR2: SGHTS and YDEGEE. The V and J ends lost 0 bases and 10 bases respectively, with 19 bases between them. The CDR3 covers 15 residues. This CDR3 reads CASSLASQGTLLAFF. As DNA, the CDR3 is TGTGCCAGCAGCTTGGCTTCTCAGGGGACGTTATTAGCTTTCTTT.